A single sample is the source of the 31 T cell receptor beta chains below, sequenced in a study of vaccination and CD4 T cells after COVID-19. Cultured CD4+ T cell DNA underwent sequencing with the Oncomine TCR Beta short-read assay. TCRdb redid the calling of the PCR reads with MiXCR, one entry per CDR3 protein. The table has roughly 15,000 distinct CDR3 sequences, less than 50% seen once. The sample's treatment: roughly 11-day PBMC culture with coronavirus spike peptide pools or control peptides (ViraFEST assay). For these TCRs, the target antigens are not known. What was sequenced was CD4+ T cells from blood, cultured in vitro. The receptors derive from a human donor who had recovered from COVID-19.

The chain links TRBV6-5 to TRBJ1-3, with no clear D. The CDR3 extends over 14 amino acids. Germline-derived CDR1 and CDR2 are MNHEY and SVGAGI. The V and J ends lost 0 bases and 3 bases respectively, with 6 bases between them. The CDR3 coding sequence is TGTGCCAGCAGTTACTCGACCTTTGGAAACACCATATATTTT. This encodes CASSYSTFGNTIYF.

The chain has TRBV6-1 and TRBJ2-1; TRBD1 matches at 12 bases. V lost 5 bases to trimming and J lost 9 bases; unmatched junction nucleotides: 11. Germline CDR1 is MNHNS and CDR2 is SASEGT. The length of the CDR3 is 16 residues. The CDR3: CASSPSVGQGAGEQFF. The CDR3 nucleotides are TGTGCCAGCAGTCCTAGCGTGGGACAGGGGGCGGGTGAGCAGTTCTTC.

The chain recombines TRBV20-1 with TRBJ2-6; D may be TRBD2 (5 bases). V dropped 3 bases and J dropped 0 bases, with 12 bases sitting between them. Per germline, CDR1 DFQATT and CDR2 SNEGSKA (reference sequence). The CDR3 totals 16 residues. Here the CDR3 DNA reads TGCAGTGCTAGCAGCCGGGGTCACTCTGGGGCCAACGTCCTGACTTTC. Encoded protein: CSASSRGHSGANVLTF.

CDR3 coding DNA: TGTGCCTGGAACTCTGGTCACACTGAAGCTTTCTTT. It codes for CAWNSGHTEAFF. The chain has TRBV30 and TRBJ1-1, with D unresolved. The germline CDR1 and CDR2 sequences are GTSNPN and SVGIG (reference sequence). This CDR3 comprises 12 residues. Trimming took off 4 bases at V and 3 bases at J, with 9 bases between the two ends.

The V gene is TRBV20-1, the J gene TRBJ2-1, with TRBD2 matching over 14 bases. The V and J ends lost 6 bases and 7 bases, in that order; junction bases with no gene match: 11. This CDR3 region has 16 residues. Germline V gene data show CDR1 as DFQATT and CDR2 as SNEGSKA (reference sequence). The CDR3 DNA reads TGCAGTGCCGGGACTAGCGGGAGTTCCGGCTGGAATGAGCAGTTCTTC. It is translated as CSAGTSGSSGWNEQFF.

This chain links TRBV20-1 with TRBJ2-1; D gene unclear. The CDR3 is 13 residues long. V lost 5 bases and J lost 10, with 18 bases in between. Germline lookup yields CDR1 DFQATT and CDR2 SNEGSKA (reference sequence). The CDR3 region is CSAFRTAINEQFF. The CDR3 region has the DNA TGCAGTGCTTTCCGGACGGCTATAAACGAGCAGTTCTTC.

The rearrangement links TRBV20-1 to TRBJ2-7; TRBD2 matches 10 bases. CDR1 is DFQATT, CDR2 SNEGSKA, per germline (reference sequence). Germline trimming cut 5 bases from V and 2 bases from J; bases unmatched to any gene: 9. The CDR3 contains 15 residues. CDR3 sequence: CSALATSGIPYEQYF. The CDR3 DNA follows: TGCAGTGCTCTGGCCACTAGCGGGATACCCTACGAGCAGTACTTC.

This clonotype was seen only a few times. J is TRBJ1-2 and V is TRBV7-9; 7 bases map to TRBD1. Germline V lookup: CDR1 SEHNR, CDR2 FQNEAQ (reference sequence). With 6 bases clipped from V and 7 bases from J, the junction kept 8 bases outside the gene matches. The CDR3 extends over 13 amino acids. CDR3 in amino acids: CASRPTGAGGYTF. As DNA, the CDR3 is TGTGCCAGCAGACCAACAGGGGCGGGTGGCTACACCTTC.

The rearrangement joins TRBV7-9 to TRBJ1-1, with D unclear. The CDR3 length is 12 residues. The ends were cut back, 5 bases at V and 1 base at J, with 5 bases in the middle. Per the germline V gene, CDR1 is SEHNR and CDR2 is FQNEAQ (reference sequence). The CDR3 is CASSDANTEAFF. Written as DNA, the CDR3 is TGTGCCAGCAGCGACGCGAACACTGAAGCTTTCTTT.

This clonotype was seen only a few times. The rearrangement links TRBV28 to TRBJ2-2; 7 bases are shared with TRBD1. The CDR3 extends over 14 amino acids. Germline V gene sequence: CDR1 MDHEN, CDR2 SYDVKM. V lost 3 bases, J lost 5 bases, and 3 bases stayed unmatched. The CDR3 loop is CASSFSRGTGELFF. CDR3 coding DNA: TGTGCCAGCAGTTTTTCCAGGGGGACCGGGGAGCTGTTTTTT.

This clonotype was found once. The CDR3 reads CASSGGSRDTQYF. CDR3 coding DNA: TGTGCCAGCAGCGGTGGCAGCCGAGATACGCAGTATTTT. This chain uses TRBV11-1 with TRBJ2-3; D is ambiguous. The CDR3 totals 13 residues. Germline CDR1 is SGHAT and CDR2 is FQDESV (reference sequence). V was pared by 5 bases and J by 5 bases, with 11 bases between. The complete variable domain, with remaining parts taken from reference TRBV11-1 and TRBJ2-3, reads EAEVAQSPRYKITEKSQAVAFWCDPISGHATLYWYRQILGQGPELLVQFQDESVVDDSQLPKDRFSAERLKGVDSTLKIQPAELGDSAMYLCASSGGSRDTQYFGPGTRLTVL.

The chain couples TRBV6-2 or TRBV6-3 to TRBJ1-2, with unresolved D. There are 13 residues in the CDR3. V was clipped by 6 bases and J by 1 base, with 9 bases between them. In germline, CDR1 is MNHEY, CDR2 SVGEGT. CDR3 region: CASRHDGNYGYTF. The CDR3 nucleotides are TGTGCCAGCAGGCACGACGGTAACTATGGCTACACCTTC.

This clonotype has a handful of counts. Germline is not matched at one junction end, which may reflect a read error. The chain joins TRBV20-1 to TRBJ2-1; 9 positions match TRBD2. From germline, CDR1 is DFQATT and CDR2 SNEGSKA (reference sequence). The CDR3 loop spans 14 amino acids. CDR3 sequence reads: CSAKLAGLVNEQFF. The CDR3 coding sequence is TGCAGTGCTAAACTAGCGGGTCTAGTCAATGAGCAGTTCTTT.

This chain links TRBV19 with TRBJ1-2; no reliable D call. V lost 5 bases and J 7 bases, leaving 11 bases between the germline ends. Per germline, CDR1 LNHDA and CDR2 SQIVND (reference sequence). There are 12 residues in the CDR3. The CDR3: CASSRSISGYTF. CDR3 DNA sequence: TGTGCCAGTAGTCGCTCCATAAGTGGCTACACCTTC. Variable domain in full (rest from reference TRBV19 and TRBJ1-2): DGGITQSPKYLFRKEGQNVTLSCEQNLNHDAMYWYRQDPGQGLRLIYYSQIVNDFQKGDIAEGYSVSREKKESFPLTVTSAQKNPTAFYLCASSRSISGYTFGSGTRLTVV.

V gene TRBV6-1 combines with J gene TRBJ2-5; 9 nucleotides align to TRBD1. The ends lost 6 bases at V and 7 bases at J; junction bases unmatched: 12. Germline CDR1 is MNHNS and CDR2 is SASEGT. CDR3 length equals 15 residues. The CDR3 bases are TGTGCCAGCAGACCGGGACAGGGAGCCTCTGGGACCCAGTACTTC. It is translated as CASRPGQGASGTQYF.

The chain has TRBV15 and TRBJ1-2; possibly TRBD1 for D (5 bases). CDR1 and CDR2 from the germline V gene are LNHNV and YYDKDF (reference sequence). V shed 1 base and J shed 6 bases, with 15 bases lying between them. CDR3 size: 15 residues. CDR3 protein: CATSRAQRGVNGYTF. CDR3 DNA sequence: TGTGCCACCAGCAGAGCCCAGAGGGGTGTGAATGGCTACACCTTC.

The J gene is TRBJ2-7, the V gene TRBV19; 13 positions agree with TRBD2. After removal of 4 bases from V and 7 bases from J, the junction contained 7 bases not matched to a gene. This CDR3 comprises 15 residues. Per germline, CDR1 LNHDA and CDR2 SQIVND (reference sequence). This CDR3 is CASSRTSGSLGEQYF. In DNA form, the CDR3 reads TGTGCCAGTAGTAGGACTAGCGGGAGTTTAGGAGAGCAGTACTTC.

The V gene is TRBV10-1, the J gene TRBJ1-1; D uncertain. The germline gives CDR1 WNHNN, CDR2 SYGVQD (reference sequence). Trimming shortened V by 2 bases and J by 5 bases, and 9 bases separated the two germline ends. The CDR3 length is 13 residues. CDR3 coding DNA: TGCGCCAGCAGTGAGGCAGGAAGGACTGAAGCTTTCTTT. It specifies CASSEAGRTEAFF.

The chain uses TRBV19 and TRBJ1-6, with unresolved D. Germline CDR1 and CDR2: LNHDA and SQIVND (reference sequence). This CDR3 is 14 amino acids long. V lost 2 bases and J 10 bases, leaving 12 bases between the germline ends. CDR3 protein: CASSIPGFGSPLHF. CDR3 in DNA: TGTGCCAGTAGTATACCGGGGTTTGGATCACCCCTCCACTTT.

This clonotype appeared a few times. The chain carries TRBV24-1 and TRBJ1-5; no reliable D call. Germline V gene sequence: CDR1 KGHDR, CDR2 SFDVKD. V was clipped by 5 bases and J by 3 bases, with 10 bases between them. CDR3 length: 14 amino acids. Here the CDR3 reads CATSAGVDNQPQHF. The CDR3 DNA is TGTGCCACCAGTGCCGGGGTTGACAATCAGCCCCAGCATTTT.

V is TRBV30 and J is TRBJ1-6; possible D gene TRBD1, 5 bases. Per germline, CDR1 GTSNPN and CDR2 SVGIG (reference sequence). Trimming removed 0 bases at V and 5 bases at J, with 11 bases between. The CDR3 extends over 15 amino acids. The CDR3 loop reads CAWSVSGFNNSPLHF. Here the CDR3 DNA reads TGTGCCTGGAGTGTATCAGGGTTTAATAATTCACCCCTCCACTTT.

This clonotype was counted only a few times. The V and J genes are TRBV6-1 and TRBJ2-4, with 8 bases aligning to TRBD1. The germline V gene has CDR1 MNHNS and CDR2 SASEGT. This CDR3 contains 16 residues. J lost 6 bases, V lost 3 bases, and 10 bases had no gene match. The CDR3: CASSEVPTGGLNIQYF. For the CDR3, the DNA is TGTGCCAGCAGTGAGGTTCCTACAGGGGGGCTAAACATTCAGTACTTC.

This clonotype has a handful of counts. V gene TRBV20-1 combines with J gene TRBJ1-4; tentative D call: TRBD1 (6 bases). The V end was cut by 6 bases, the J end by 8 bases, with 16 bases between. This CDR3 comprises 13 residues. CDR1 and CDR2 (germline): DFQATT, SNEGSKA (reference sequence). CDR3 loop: CSALTGAGEKLFF. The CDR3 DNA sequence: TGCAGTGCCTTGACGGGGGCGGGGGAAAAACTGTTTTTT.

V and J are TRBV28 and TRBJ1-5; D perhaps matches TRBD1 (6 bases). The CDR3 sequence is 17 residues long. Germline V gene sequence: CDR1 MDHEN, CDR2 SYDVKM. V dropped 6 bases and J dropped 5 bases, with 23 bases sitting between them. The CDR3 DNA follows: TGTGCCAGCAGAGGGGGGGGAACCCGGGGCGGAGATCAGCCCCAGCATTTT. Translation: CASRGGGTRGGDQPQHF.

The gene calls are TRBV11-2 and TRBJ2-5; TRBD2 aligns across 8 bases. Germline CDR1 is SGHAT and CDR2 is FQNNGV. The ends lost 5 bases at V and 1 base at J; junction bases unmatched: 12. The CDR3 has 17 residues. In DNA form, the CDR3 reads TGTGCCAGCAGCCCTACGGGGGGGATCGGACGCCAAGAGACCCAGTACTTC. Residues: CASSPTGGIGRQETQYF. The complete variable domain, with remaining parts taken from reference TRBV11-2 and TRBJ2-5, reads EAGVAQSPRYKIIEKRQSVAFWCNPISGHATLYWYQQILGQGPKLLIQFQNNGVVDDSQLPKDRFSAERLKGVDSTLKIQPAKLEDSAVYLCASSPTGGIGRQETQYFGPGTRLLVL.

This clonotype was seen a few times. The CDR3 here is CASSPRGQGRHEQYF. As DNA, the CDR3 is TGTGCCAGCAGCCCGAGAGGACAGGGGAGACACGAGCAGTACTTC. The chain couples TRBV11-3 to TRBJ2-7, with 9 bases that match TRBD1. The length of the CDR3 is 15 residues. Germline assignment: CDR1 SGHNT and CDR2 YENEEA. J gave up 5 bases and V 5 bases, and 10 bases lay outside the gene matches.

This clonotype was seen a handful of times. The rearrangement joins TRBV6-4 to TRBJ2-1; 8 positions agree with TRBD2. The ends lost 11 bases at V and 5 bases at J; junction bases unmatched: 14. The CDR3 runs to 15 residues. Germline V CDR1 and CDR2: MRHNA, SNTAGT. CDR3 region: CAERLPGLVNNEQFF. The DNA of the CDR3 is TGTGCCGAAAGACTCCCGGGACTAGTGAACAATGAGCAGTTCTTC.

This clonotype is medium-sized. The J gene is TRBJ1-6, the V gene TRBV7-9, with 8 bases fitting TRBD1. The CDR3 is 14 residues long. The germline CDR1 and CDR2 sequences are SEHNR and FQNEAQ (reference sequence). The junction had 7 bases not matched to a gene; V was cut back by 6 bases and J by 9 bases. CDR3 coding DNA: TGTGCCAGCAGTATCGGACAGGGAAGTTCACCCCTCCACTTT. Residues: CASSIGQGSSPLHF.

The CDR3 loop reads CATSEGQGARETQYF. The CDR3 nucleotides read TGTGCCACCAGTGAGGGACAGGGGGCACGGGAGACCCAGTACTTC. The chain employs TRBV24-1 and TRBJ2-5; TRBD1 aligns across 12 bases. Germline CDR1 reads KGHDR; CDR2 reads SFDVKD. CDR3 size: 15 residues. With 4 bases clipped from V and 5 bases from J, the junction kept 4 bases outside the gene matches.

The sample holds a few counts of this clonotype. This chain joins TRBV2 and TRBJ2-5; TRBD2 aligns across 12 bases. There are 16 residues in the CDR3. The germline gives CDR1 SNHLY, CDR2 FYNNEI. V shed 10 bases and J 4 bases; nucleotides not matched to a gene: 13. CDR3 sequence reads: CATLLAGGGLGETQYF. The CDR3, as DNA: TGTGCCACCTTACTAGCGGGAGGCGGCTTAGGAGAGACCCAGTACTTC.

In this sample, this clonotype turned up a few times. In DNA, the CDR3 is TGTGCCAGCACCTTGCTACAGACTGGGGCCAACGTCCTGACTTTC. Residues: CASTLLQTGANVLTF. This sequence joins TRBV7-9 and TRBJ2-6, with D unclear. Germline assignment: CDR1 SEHNR and CDR2 FQNEAQ (reference sequence). This CDR3 region has 15 residues. V lost 7 bases and J 2 bases, leaving 12 bases between the germline ends.